This paragraph reports one TCR beta chain. Enrolled through a virtual design, the participants were between 18 and 89 years of age and came from 24 US areas. In assigning cohorts, the study relied on participant-reported clinical history. The CDR3 sequence is 13 residues long. Germline CDR1 LNHDA, CDR2 SQIVND (reference sequence). V lost 7 bases and J 7 bases, leaving 14 bases between the germline ends. As originally analysed: Reference gene primer amplification yielded estimated nucleated cell counts. Measured with immunoSEQ multiplex PCR; TCRdb has only the in-frame clones, and not every one. Clone size and V and J calls were adopted from that table, with D and trimming inferred from the DNA. The data show roughly 300,000 clones, with approximately 89% seen just once and approximately 5.3% held by the top ten. The data stem from a study of blood T cell repertoires in COVID-19.

Sequenced sample: PBMCs or T cells enriched from blood (not recorded which). This chain links TRBV19 with TRBJ1-5; no clear D gene. The sequence was obtained from a woman aged 25 to 39 who had recovered from COVID-19. This CDR3 reads CASKSASWQPQHF. For the CDR3, the DNA is TGTGCCAGTAAGTCAGCGTCATGGCAGCCCCAGCATTTT.